The sequence of this T cell receptor beta chain was determined in a study of blood T cell repertoires in COVID-19 (TCRdb year 2020). As for the study more broadly: Samples covering the acute and convalescent phases of COVID-19 were provided by collaborators in the United States, Italy and Spain. The prospective study material was composed of cDNA or gDNA derived from T cells, B-cell-depleted T cells, or PBMCs. Samples came from the ongoing ImmuneRACE study (first 160 participants) plus 1,254 subjects from 6 global collaborators. The repertoires were released in a freely available public database meant as a resource for research on the immune response to SARS-CoV-2. HLA class I and class II types, where available, came from metadata supplied by the sample provider rather than from assay-based typing. Deeply sampled blood TCRbeta repertoires from subjects exposed to, actively infected with, or recovered from COVID-19 were included in the dataset. The sample metadata nearly always contained a de-identified subject ID, COVID-19 status, age in years and sex. Overall study outcomes, separate from this receptor: The quantity of clinical and demographic metadata differed by source and by participant and was supplied without curation.

Remarks on this clone: It lacks a known antigen. Base quality data are lacking; no much larger clone is found one base away.

TCRbeta CDR3 regions were amplified from genomic DNA using the immunoSEQ Assay, a bias-controlled multiplex PCR. From the authors' description of their analysis: Within the assay, amplification of reference gene primers was used to estimate how many nucleated cells each sample contained. To quantify the absolute abundance of each unique TCRbeta CDR3 rearrangement, sequence reads were collapsed and filtered. For each sample, productive Simpson clonality was calculated as the square root of Simpson's diversity index over productive rearrangements. Held by TCRdb, this immuneACCESS table contains in-frame sequences only and omits some clones. Under half of the omission traces to an unresolved V gene where checked; the cause of the rest is unknown. The V and J calls and clone size come from that table; D and trimming were worked out from the DNA. The sample table lists about 480,000 clones, around 89% of them with a count of one. The ten biggest clones cover about 4.5% of the sample.

V gives up 4 bases and J gives up 8 bases, and the segment between their germline ends measures 14 bases. Counted from cysteine to phenylalanine, this CDR3 has 13 amino acids. The sequence is cut down to CDR3 DNA, 39 bases in frame from base 1. As encoded in the germline V gene (reference sequence), CDR1 is SEHNR while CDR2 is FQNEAQ. Collaborating institutions collected whole blood in K2EDTA tubes following their own protocols. For TCRbeta analysis, collaborator samples were shipped as frozen whole blood, as isolated PBMCs, or as DNA extracted from either sample type. Sequenced sample: peripheral blood. The receptor's source is a woman in her twenties or thirties with acute or convalescent COVID-19. Rearrangement joined TRBV7-9 to TRBJ1-1; the D gene is perhaps TRBD1, on 5 matching bases. The DNA sequence is as follows: TGTGCCAGCAGCTGGCCGGGGGGAGGAGAAGCTTTCTTT. Its protein product is CASSWPGGGEAFF.